This T cell receptor (beta chain) was identified during a study of T cells in Graves' hyperthyroidism and ophthalmopathy. Findings and limits, study-wide: Blood shared most expanded thyroid clonotypes above 0.001.

The CDR3 runs 16 residues. From germline, CDR1 is MGHRA and CDR2 YSYEKL. The germline V and J ends were trimmed by 1 base and 3 bases, with 14 bases remaining between them. About this clonotype itself: Its target is unknown.

From RNA transcripts, TCR beta CDR3 regions were amplified. First-round RT-PCR targeting the TCR CDR3 was performed with the HTBI primer set. MiXCR was run by TCRdb on the multiplex PCR reads, yielding one entry per CDR3 protein. The sample has under 450,000 distinct CDR3 sequences, approximately 18% seen once. The source of this sequence is a woman aged 25 to 39 with Graves' hyperthyroidism that later progressed to Graves' ophthalmopathy. Input material: blood. This chain joins TRBV4-1 and TRBJ2-3, with D tentatively TRBD2 (6 bases). The DNA of the CDR3 is TGCGCCAGCAGCCAAGTGGGACTTCCGGGTACAGATACGCAGTATTTT. Translation: CASSQVGLPGTDTQYF.